This TCR beta chain was recorded in a study of spatial heterogeneity in lung cancer. Study-wide context: An average of more than ten raw reads was observed per unique TCR and UMI combination.

With 1 base removed from V and 5 bases from J, the gap between germline ends came to 12 bases. CDR3 length equals 14 residues. Germline values: CDR1 SEHNR, CDR2 FQNEAQ (reference sequence). Time point given: sample taken at primary tumor resection. The donors were 70 or so patients with non-small cell lung cancer that was early-stage and untreated. Unsorted samples of tumor, nontumor lung or frozen PBMC had their whole RNA sequenced. This clonotype was detected many times. This beta chain represents an off-target read in a library built for alpha chains; its size is of limited meaning. Carried by each TCR cDNA molecule was a unique molecular identifier. MiXCR was run by TCRdb on the 5' RACE reads, yielding one entry per CDR3 protein. The sample consists of approximately 15,000 distinct CDR3 sequences, roughly 3.6% of them appearing once.

This sequence was found in a male donor with early-stage non-small cell lung cancer. The V gene is TRBV7-9, the J gene TRBJ2-7, with a tentative D call TRBD1 (5 bases). The material sequenced was normal lung tissue next to the tumor, taken at surgery. Here the CDR3 reads CASSLVQGSHEQYF. CDR3 nucleotides: TGTGCCAGCAGCTTAGTGCAGGGTTCCCACGAGCAGTACTTC. The variable domain in full, with the rest retrieved from reference TRBV7-9 and TRBJ2-7, is DTGVSQNPRHKITKRGQNVTFRCDPISEHNRLYWYRQTLGQGPEFLTYFQNEAQLEKSRLLSDRFSAERPKGSFSTLEIQRTEQGDSAMYLCASSLVQGSHEQYFGPGTRLTVT.